This T cell receptor beta chain was captured in a study of blood T cell repertoires in COVID-19. Study-level background: Donors in the United States, Italy and Spain gave samples during acute or convalescent COVID-19. PBMCs, B-cell-depleted T cells, or T cells provided the cDNA or gDNA that made up the material.

CDR3 length: 15 residues. Germline V gene sequence: CDR1 MDHEN, CDR2 SYDVKM. V was clipped by 6 bases and J by 0 bases, with 14 bases between them. While infection was still active, Seattle patients were enrolled and then followed longitudinally. In the authors' workflow: Amplified reference gene primers provided the basis for estimating nucleated cell counts. The method was immunoSEQ multiplex PCR; TCRdb's version includes in-frame clones alone and lacks a portion of them. V and J calls and clone size come straight from that table; D and trimming were deduced from the DNA. The profile shows a few hundred thousand clones, approximately 89% of them singletons.

The clonotype was recovered from a woman in her twenties or thirties with COVID-19, enrolled during active disease. Sequenced material: peripheral blood. This chain connects TRBV28 to TRBJ1-2, with a weak D call TRBD1 (5 bases). CDR3 region: CASSTSGGSNYGYTF. CDR3 DNA sequence: TGTGCCAGCAGCACTTCCGGGGGTTCTAACTATGGCTACACCTTC.